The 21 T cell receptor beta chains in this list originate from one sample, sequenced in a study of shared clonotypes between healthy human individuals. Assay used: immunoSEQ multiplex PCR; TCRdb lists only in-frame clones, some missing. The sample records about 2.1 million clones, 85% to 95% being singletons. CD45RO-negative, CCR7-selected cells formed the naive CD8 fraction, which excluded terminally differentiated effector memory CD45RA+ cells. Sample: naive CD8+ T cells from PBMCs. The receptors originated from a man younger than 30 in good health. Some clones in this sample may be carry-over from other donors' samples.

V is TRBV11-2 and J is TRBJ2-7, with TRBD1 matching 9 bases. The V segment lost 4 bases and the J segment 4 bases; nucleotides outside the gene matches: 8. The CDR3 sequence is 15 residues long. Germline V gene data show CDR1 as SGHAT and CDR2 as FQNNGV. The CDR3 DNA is TGTGCCAGCAGCTGGGGACAGGGTCCGATTTACGAGCAGTACTTC. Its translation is CASSWGQGPIYEQYF. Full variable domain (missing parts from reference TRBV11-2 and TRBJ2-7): EAGVAQSPRYKIIEKRQSVAFWCNPISGHATLYWYQQILGQGPKLLIQFQNNGVVDDSQLPKDRFSAERLKGVDSTLKIQPAKLEDSAVYLCASSWGQGPIYEQYFGPGTRLTVT.

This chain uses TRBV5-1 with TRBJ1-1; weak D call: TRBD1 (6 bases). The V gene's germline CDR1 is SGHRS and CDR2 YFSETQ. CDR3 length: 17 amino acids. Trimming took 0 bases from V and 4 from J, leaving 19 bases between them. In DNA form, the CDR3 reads TGCGCCAGCAGCTTGGCCATTGTGACAGGAGACCCCACTGAAGCTTTCTTT. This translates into CASSLAIVTGDPTEAFF.

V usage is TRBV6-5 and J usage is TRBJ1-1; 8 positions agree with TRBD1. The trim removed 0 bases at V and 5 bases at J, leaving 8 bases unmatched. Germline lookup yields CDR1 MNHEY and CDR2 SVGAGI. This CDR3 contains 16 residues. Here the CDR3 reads CASSYSTGERITEAFF. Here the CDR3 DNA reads TGTGCCAGCAGTTACTCGACAGGGGAGAGGATTACTGAAGCTTTCTTT.

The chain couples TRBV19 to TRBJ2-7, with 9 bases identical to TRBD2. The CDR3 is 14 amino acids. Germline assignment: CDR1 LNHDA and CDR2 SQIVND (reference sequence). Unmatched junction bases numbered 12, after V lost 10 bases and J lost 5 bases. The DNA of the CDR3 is TGTGCCACCGCGGAGCGGGAGGTTCACCACGAGCAGTACTTC. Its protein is CATAEREVHHEQYF.

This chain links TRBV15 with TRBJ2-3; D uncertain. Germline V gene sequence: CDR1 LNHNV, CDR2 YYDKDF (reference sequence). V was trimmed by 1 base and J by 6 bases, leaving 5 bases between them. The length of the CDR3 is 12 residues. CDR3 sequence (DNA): TGTGCCACCAGCAGAGTCCGGGATACGCAGTATTTT. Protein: CATSRVRDTQYF.

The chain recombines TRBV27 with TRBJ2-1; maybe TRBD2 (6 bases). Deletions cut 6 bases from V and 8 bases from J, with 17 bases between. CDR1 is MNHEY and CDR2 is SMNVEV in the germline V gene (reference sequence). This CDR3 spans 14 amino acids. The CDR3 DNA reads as TGTGCCAGCAGGCCGGGACTGCCCCTCCATGAGCAGTTCTTC. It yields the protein CASRPGLPLHEQFF.

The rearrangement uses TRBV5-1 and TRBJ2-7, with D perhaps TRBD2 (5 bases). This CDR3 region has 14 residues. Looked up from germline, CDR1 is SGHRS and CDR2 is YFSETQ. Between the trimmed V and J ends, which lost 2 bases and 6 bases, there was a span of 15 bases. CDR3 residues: CASSLGLGGFEQYF. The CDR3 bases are TGCGCCAGCAGCTTAGGGCTGGGCGGGTTCGAGCAGTACTTC.

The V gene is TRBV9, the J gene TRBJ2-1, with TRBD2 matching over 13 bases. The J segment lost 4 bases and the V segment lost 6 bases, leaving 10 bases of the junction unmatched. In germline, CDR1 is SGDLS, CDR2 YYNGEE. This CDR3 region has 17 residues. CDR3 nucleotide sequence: TGTGCCAGCAACGCGGGACTAGCGGGAAAGGCTTACAATGAGCAGTTCTTC. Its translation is CASNAGLAGKAYNEQFF. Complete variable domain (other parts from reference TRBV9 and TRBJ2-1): DSGVTQTPKHLITATGQRVTLRCSPRSGDLSVYWYQQSLDQGLQFLIQYYNGEERAKGNILERFSAQQFPDLHSELNLSSLELGDSALYFCASNAGLAGKAYNEQFFGPGTRLTVL.

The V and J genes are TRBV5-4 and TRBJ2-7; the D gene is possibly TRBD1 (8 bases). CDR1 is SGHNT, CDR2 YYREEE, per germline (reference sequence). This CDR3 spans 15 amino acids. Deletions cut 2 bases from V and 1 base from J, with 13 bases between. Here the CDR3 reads CASSFYRGGSYEQYF. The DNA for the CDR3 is TGTGCCAGCAGCTTCTACAGGGGGGGGTCCTACGAGCAGTACTTC.

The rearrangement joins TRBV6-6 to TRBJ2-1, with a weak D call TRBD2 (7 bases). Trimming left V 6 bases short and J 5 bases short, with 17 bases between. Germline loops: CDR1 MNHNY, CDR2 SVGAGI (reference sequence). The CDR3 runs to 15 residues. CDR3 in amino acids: CASRGGPSENNEQFF. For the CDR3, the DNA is TGTGCCAGCAGGGGGGGGCCGAGTGAGAACAATGAGCAGTTCTTC.

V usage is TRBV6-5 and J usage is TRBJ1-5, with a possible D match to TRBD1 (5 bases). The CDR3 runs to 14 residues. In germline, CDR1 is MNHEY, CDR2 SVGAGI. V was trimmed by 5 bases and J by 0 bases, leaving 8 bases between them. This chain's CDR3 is CASSGALSNQPQHF. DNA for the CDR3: TGTGCCAGCAGTGGGGCGCTTAGCAATCAGCCCCAGCATTTT.

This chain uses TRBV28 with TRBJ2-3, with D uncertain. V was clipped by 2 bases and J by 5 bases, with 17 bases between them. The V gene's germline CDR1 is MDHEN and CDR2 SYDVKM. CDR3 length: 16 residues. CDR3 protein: CASSLPLREELDTQYF. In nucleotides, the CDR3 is TGTGCCAGCAGTTTACCCCTTCGCGAGGAGTTAGATACGCAGTATTTT. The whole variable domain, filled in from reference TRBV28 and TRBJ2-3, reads DVKVTQSSRYLVKRTGEKVFLECVQDMDHENMFWYRQDPGLGLRLIYFSYDVKMKEKGDIPEGYSVSREKKERFSLILESASTNQTSMYLCASSLPLREELDTQYFGPGTRLTVL.

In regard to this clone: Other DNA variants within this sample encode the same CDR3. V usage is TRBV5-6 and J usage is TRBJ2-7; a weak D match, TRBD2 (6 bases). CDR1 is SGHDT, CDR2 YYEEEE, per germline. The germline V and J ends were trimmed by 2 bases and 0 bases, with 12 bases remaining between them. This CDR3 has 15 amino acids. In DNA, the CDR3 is TGTGCCAGCAGCTTCCCTCGGGGGAGCTCCTACGAGCAGTACTTC. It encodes CASSFPRGSSYEQYF.

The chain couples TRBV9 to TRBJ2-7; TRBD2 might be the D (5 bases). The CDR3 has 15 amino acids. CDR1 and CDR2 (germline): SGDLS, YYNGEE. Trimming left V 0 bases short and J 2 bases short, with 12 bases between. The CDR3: CASSVGSGNPYEQYF. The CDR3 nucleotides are TGTGCCAGCAGCGTAGGATCCGGGAACCCCTACGAGCAGTACTTC.

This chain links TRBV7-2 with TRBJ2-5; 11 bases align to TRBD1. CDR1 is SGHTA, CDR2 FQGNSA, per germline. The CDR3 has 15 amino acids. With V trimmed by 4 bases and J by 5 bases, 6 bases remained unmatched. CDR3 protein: CASSSRDRGLETQYF. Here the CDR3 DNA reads TGTGCCAGCAGCTCCCGGGACAGGGGGTTGGAGACCCAGTACTTC.

CDR3 sequence: CASSRRGGSWNEQFF. The CDR3, as DNA: TGTGCCAGCAGTCGCCGTGGCGGGAGTTGGAATGAGCAGTTCTTC. This sequence joins TRBV27 and TRBJ2-1, with 7 bases lining up with TRBD2. With 5 bases clipped from V and 7 bases from J, the junction kept 11 bases outside the gene matches. The CDR3 is 15 residues long. Germline loops: CDR1 MNHEY, CDR2 SMNVEV (reference sequence).

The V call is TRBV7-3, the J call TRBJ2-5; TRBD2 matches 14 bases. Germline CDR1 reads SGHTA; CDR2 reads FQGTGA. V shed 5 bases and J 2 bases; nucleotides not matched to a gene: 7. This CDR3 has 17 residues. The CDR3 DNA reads TGTGCCAGCAGCCTAGGGACTAGCGGGAGTTGGCAAGAGACCCAGTACTTC. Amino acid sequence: CASSLGTSGSWQETQYF.

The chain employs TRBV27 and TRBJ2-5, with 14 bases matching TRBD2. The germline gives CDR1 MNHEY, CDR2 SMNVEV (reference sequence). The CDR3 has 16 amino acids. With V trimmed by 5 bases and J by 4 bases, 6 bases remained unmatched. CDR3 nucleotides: TGTGCCAGCAGTACCCTGGGACTAGCGGGAGCAGAGACCCAGTACTTC. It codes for CASSTLGLAGAETQYF.

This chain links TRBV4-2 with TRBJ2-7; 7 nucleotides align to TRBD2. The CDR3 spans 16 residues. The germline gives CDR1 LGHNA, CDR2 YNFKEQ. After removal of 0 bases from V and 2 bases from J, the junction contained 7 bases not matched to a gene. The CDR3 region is CASSQDPSGVAYEQYF. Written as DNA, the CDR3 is TGTGCCAGCAGCCAAGACCCCAGCGGGGTTGCCTACGAGCAGTACTTC.

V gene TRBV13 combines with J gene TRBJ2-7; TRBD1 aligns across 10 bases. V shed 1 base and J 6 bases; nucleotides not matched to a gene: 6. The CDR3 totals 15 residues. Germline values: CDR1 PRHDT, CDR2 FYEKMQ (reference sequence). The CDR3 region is CASSLAPGQGLEQYF. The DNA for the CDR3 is TGTGCCAGCAGCTTAGCCCCGGGACAGGGGCTCGAGCAGTACTTC.

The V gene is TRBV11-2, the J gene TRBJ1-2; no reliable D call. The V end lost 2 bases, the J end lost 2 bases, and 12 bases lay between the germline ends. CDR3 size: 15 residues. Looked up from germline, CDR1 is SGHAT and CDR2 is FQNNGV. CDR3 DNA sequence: TGTGCCAGCAGCTTATCGGCGGGTAGCAACTATGGCTACACCTTC. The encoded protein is CASSLSAGSNYGYTF.